This record concerns one T cell receptor (beta chain) sequence. The V gene lost 0 bases and the J gene lost 2 bases, with 15 bases spanning the gap. In germline, CDR1 is SGHNT, CDR2 YYREEE (reference sequence). This CDR3 contains 17 residues. Sequencing was performed with immunoSEQ multiplex PCR; in TCRdb, only in-frame clones are kept and a portion is missing. The top ten hold just over 14% of the sample, which has approximately 89,000 clones, around four fifths seen once. This entry belongs to a study of radiotherapy plus CTLA-4 blockade in lung cancer. This clonotype originated in a human donor with non-small cell lung cancer that progressed on radiotherapy plus ipilimumab. This chain links TRBV5-4 with TRBJ2-1; weak D call: TRBD1 (6 bases). The specimen comprised peripheral blood, sampled from a patient treated with radiotherapy plus ipilimumab. Here the CDR3 DNA reads TGTGCCAGCAGCTTGGCAACAGGGTTGATAGCCTACAATGAGCAGTTCTTC. Translated: CASSLATGLIAYNEQFF. The complete variable domain, with remaining parts taken from reference TRBV5-4 and TRBJ2-1, reads ETGVTQSPTHLIKTRGQQVTLRCSSQSGHNTVSWYQQALGQGPQFIFQYYREEENGRGNFPPRFSGLQFPNYSSELNVNALELDDSALYLCASSLATGLIAYNEQFFGPGTRLTVL.